A single sample is the source of the 12 T cell receptor beta chains below, sequenced in a study of blood T cell repertoires in COVID-19. TCRdb keeps only in-frame clones here, not all; method: immunoSEQ multiplex PCR. Among 150,000 to 200,000 clones listed, roughly 90% were seen once. The sample comprised peripheral blood. The source is a woman aged 60-70 years with COVID-19, enrolled during active disease.

V gene TRBV4-1 combines with J gene TRBJ2-7; possible D gene TRBD1, 6 bases. V gave up 0 bases and J gave up 2 bases, with 14 bases separating them. Germline assignment: CDR1 MGHRA and CDR2 YSYEKL. The CDR3 is 16 amino acids. The CDR3 is CASSQEPGPGAYEQYF. CDR3 coding DNA: TGCGCCAGCAGCCAAGAACCGGGACCAGGGGCCTACGAGCAGTACTTC.

V and J are TRBV4-1 and TRBJ2-5, with D unresolved. The ends were cut back, 4 bases at V and 7 bases at J, with 25 bases in the middle. This CDR3 comprises 17 residues. Looked up from germline, CDR1 is MGHRA and CDR2 is YSYEKL. The CDR3: CASSPSSRVLTRGTQYF. Here the CDR3 DNA reads TGCGCCAGCAGCCCCTCATCCCGCGTCCTAACAAGAGGGACCCAGTACTTC.

CDR3 DNA: TGCGCCAGCAGCTCACAGAAGAATGAAAAACTGTTTTTT. Amino acid sequence: CASSSQKNEKLFF. The chain has TRBV5-1 and TRBJ1-4; D gene unclear. V gave up 3 bases and J gave up 5 bases, with 8 bases separating them. Germline V lookup: CDR1 SGHRS, CDR2 YFSETQ. There are 13 residues in the CDR3.

This clone came up once. This rearrangement joins TRBV7-2 to TRBJ1-5; D gene ambiguous. Looked up from germline, CDR1 is SGHTA and CDR2 is FQGNSA. The CDR3 totals 16 residues. V gave up 0 bases and J gave up 5 bases, with 14 bases separating them. The CDR3: CASSLAGGMGDQPQHF. DNA for the CDR3: TGTGCCAGCAGCTTAGCGGGAGGGATGGGCGATCAGCCCCAGCATTTT.

The V and J genes are TRBV7-9 and TRBJ1-1, with D uncertain. Deletions cut 5 bases from V and 5 bases from J, with 15 bases between. This CDR3 contains 14 residues. Germline V lookup: CDR1 SEHNR, CDR2 FQNEAQ (reference sequence). The chain's CDR3 is CASSPDAGWTEAFF. CDR3 nucleotides: TGTGCCAGCAGCCCGGATGCGGGTTGGACTGAAGCTTTCTTT. The variable domain in full, with the rest retrieved from reference TRBV7-9 and TRBJ1-1, is DTGVSQNPRHKITKRGQNVTFRCDPISEHNRLYWYRQTLGQGPEFLTYFQNEAQLEKSRLLSDRFSAERPKGSFSTLEIQRTEQGDSAMYLCASSPDAGWTEAFFGQGTRLTVV.

As to this clone: Other nucleotide sequences in the sample specify the same CDR3. V is TRBV18 and J is TRBJ1-1; maybe TRBD1 (5 bases). The germline gives CDR1 KGHSH, CDR2 LQKENI. This CDR3 is 14 amino acids long. The ends were cut back, 2 bases at V and 1 base at J, with 8 bases in the middle. The CDR3 coding sequence is TGTGCCAGCTCACCATCGACAGCGAACACTGAAGCTTTCTTT. This sequence encodes CASSPSTANTEAFF.

The chain uses TRBV7-5 and TRBJ2-3; the D call TRBD1 from the table was never checked on the DNA. TRBV7-5 is labeled a pseudogene. The CDR3 spans 18 residues. As DNA, the CDR3 is TGTGCCAGAAGCTTAGTACAGCCAGGGCCCCAGGGTAGGGATACGCAGTATTTT. Translated, it gives CARSLVQPGPQGRDTQYF.

The chain joins TRBV30 to TRBJ2-2, with a possible D match to TRBD1 (6 bases). CDR1 and CDR2 from the germline V gene are GTSNPN and SVGIG (reference sequence). CDR3 length: 12 amino acids. V lost 3 bases and J 5 bases, leaving 7 bases between the germline ends. CDR3 coding DNA: TGTGCCTGGAGAGGGGGTACCGGGGAGCTGTTTTTT. This translates into CAWRGGTGELFF.

The chain uses TRBV28 and TRBJ1-2; D not certain. CDR3 size: 13 residues. Germline CDR1 reads MDHEN; CDR2 reads SYDVKM. The V gene lost 6 bases and the J gene lost 4 bases, with 12 bases spanning the gap. In nucleotides, the CDR3 is TGTGCCAGCAGCCCCCCGGGAGGCTATGGCTACACCTTC. It is translated as CASSPPGGYGYTF.

CDR3 in DNA: TGTGCCAGCAGCCCAGGGGGGAAAGAGACCCAGTACTTC. It encodes CASSPGGKETQYF. The chain links TRBV11-3 to TRBJ2-5; D possibly corresponds to TRBD1 (7 bases). There are 13 residues in the CDR3. The ends were cut back, 5 bases at V and 3 bases at J, with 10 bases in the middle. Germline CDR1 reads SGHNT; CDR2 reads YENEEA.

This clone was seen a handful of times. V usage is TRBV19 and J usage is TRBJ2-2; 8 nucleotides line up with TRBD1. The CDR3 is 17 residues long. V dropped 5 bases and J dropped 4; count of bases not matched to a gene: 12. Germline-derived CDR1 and CDR2 are LNHDA and SQIVND (reference sequence). CDR3 DNA sequence: TGTGCCAGTAGTCCCAGGACAGGGCATGTTTCCACCGGGGAGCTGTTTTTT. Residues: CASSPRTGHVSTGELFF.

V is TRBV27 and J is TRBJ2-1; D is undetermined. The CDR3 has 12 amino acids. Trimming cost V 3 bases and J 6 bases, with 6 bases left between them. In germline, CDR1 is MNHEY, CDR2 SMNVEV (reference sequence). The CDR3 DNA reads TGTGCCAGCAGTTTTCCCAGCAATGAGCAGTTCTTC. Its protein product is CASSFPSNEQFF.